Below, 2 T cell receptor beta chains from the same sample are listed, as sequenced in a study of cytomegalovirus exposure and HLA in healthy donors. Primers for the PCR totalled 60 Vbeta and 13 Jbeta. Here immunoSEQ multiplex PCR was the method, and the copy in TCRdb shows in-frame clones only, minus some. This table has 150,000 to 200,000 clones, around 75% appearing once. Specimen: PBMCs. The receptors here all came from a male donor in good health and CMV-seronegative.

The rearrangement uses TRBV2 and TRBJ1-5; 9 nucleotides align to TRBD1. Looked up from germline, CDR1 is SNHLY and CDR2 is FYNNEI. The CDR3 consists of 13 residues. Germline trimming cut 8 bases from V and 8 bases from J; bases unmatched to any gene: 7. In DNA form, the CDR3 reads TGTGCCAGCGGGGACAGGGAGGACAAGCCCCAGCATTTT. Its translation: CASGDREDKPQHF.

The table lists this clone with a few counts. This sequence joins TRBV5-1 and TRBJ2-3; D is possibly TRBD2 (7 bases). Trimming shortened V by 2 bases and J by 4 bases, and 14 bases separated the two germline ends. Germline V lookup: CDR1 SGHRS, CDR2 YFSETQ. This CDR3 is built from 15 residues. The CDR3 nucleotides are TGCGCCAGCAGCTTAGGTGCGGGGGCCTCAGATACGCAGTATTTT. Amino acid sequence: CASSLGAGASDTQYF. Variable domain in full (rest from reference TRBV5-1 and TRBJ2-3): KAGVTQTPRYLIKTRGQQVTLSCSPISGHRSVSWYQQTPGQGLQFLFEYFSETQRNKGNFPGRFSGRQFSNSRSEMNVSTLELGDSALYLCASSLGAGASDTQYFGPGTRLTVL.